The 5 T cell receptor beta chains below were found in one sample sequenced in a study of T cell repertoires in cytomegalovirus infection. These receptors have no known antigen. TCRdb re-called the reads through MiXCR, storing one row per CDR3 protein. This table has around 770,000 distinct CDR3 sequences, almost 30% appearing once. Sequenced here: cultured CD8+ T cells from PBMCs, sampled from culture after CMV antigen stimulation. These receptor sequences come from a human donor in good health (CMV status not recorded). Some clones in this sample may be carry-over from other donors' samples.

This chain joins TRBV5-4 and TRBJ2-7; 13 positions match TRBD2. The CDR3 sequence is 16 residues long. In germline, CDR1 is SGHNT, CDR2 YYREEE (reference sequence). J lost 3 bases, V lost 2 bases, and 5 bases had no gene match. DNA of the CDR3: TGTGCCAGCAGCTTAGGACTAGCGGGGGCCCTCTACGAGCAGTACGTC. Translated: CASSLGLAGALYEQYV.

V gene TRBV14 combines with J gene TRBJ2-5; no definite D call. V lost 2 bases, J lost 3 bases, and 13 bases lay in between. The CDR3 loop spans 15 amino acids. Per germline, CDR1 SGHDN and CDR2 FVKESK. The CDR3 loop reads CASSQRSFGEETQYF. CDR3 DNA: TGTGCCAGCAGCCAAAGATCTTTCGGAGAAGAGACCCAGTACTTC.

The chain employs TRBV20-1 and TRBJ2-3; the match to TRBD2 covers 8 bases. The CDR3 consists of 15 residues. Germline CDR1 and CDR2: DFQATT and SNEGSKA (reference sequence). J was trimmed by 0 bases and V by 6 bases; bases with no gene match: 8. This CDR3 reads CSAGAGGSSTDTQYF. CDR3 DNA sequence: TGCAGTGCAGGGGCGGGGGGCTCTAGCACAGATACGCAGTATTTT.

This clonotype came up many times. The chain uses TRBV5-6 and TRBJ2-5, with TRBD1 identical over 8 bases. The CDR3 consists of 15 residues. Germline CDR1 and CDR2: SGHDT and YYEEEE. Losses at the gene ends were 4 bases for V and 5 bases for J; bases not matched to a gene: 10. The CDR3 region is CASSVGQGVVETQYF. In DNA form, the CDR3 reads TGTGCCAGCAGCGTCGGACAGGGCGTGGTGGAGACCCAGTACTTC. Filled out from reference TRBV5-6 and TRBJ2-5, the complete variable domain reads DAGVTQSPTHLIKTRGQQVTLRCSPKSGHDTVSWYQQALGQGPQFIFQYYEEEERQRGNFPDRFSGHQFPNYSSELNVNALLLGDSALYLCASSVGQGVVETQYFGPGTRLLVL.

This clonotype was found a few times. The V call is TRBV5-1, the J call TRBJ1-1; D not resolved. V lost 2 bases to trimming and J lost 5 bases, with 10 bases between them. Per the germline V gene, CDR1 is SGHRS and CDR2 is YFSETQ. This CDR3 comprises 13 residues. CDR3 DNA: TGCGCCAGCAGCTTCTTCGGGGAAACTGAAGCTTTCTTT. Encoded protein: CASSFFGETEAFF.